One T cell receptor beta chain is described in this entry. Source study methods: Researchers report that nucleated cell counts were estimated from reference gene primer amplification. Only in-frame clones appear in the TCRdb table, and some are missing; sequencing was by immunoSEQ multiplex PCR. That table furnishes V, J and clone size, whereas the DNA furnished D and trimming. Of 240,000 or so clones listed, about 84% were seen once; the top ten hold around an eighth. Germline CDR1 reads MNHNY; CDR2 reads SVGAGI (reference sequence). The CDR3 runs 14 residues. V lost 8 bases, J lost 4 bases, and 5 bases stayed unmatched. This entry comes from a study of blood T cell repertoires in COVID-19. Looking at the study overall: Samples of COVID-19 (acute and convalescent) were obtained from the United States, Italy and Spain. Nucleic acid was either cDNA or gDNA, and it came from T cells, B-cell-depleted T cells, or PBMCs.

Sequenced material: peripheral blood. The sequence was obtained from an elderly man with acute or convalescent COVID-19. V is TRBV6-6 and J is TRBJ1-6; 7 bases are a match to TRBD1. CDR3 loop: CASDRELYNSPLHF. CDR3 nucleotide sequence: TGTGCCAGCGACAGGGAACTGTATAATTCACCCCTCCACTTT.